Reported below is one T cell receptor (beta chain). This specimen comes from a study of blood T cell repertoires in COVID-19. Study background: Both acute and convalescent COVID-19 samples were obtained from the United States, Italy and Spain.

Study processing details: Reference gene primer amplification in the assay estimated nucleated cell counts. TCRdb's table, derived via immunoSEQ multiplex PCR, lists solely in-frame clones and lacks some. V, J and clone size reflect that table, while D and trimming were determined from the DNA. The data contain about 75,000 clones, around 90% of them singletons. Germline CDR1 DFQATT, CDR2 SNEGSKA (reference sequence). V shed 7 bases and J shed 8 bases, with 9 bases lying between them. This CDR3 comprises 10 residues. The chain is built from TRBV20-1 and TRBJ1-3; D possibly corresponds to TRBD1 (5 bases). The sample comprised peripheral blood. The TCR was taken from a human donor in a cohort sampled during active COVID-19. CDR3 residues: CSVRGDTIYF. CDR3 sequence (DNA): TGCAGTGTTCGGGGGGACACCATATATTTT.